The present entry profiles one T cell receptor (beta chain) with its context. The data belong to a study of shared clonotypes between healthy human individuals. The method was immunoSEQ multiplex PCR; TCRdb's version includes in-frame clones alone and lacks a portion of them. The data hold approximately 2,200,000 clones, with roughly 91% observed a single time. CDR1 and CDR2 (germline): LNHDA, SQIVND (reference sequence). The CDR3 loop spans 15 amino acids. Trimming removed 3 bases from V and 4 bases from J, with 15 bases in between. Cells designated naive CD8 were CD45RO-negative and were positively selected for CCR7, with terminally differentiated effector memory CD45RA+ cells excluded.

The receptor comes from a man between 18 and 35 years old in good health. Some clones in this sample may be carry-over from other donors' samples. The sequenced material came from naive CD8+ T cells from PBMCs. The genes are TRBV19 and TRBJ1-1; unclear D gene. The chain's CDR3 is CASSIPVGFGTEAFF. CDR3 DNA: TGTGCCAGTAGTATCCCCGTGGGCTTCGGCACTGAAGCTTTCTTT.